This is a list of T cell receptor beta chains from one sample in a study of cytomegalovirus exposure and HLA in healthy donors. Some clones are missing from TCRdb's copy, which holds only in-frame ones; the method was immunoSEQ multiplex PCR. This table holds 130,000 to 150,000 clones, more than 75% found once. The sample was PBMCs. These receptors came from a male donor in good health and CMV-seronegative. The CDR3 runs from the conserved cysteine through the conserved F or W. A D gene is named only where the DNA matches it firmly. Clone size is given for some rows only: seen once, a few or many times, or a class if the clone is expanded.

clone size: once
V gene: TRBV4-3
J gene: TRBJ2-1
D gene: NA
CDR3 DNA: TGCGCCAGCAGCCGCGGGGAGGACAATGAGCAGTTCTTC
CDR3 protein: CASSRGEDNEQFF

clone size: NA
V gene: TRBV27
J gene: TRBJ1-3
D gene: NA
CDR3 DNA: TGTGCCAGCAGTTTAGGCGGGAACTCTGGAAACACCATATATTTT
CDR3 protein: CASSLGGNSGNTIYF

clone size: NA
V gene: TRBV4-1
J gene: TRBJ1-3
D gene: NA
CDR3 DNA: TGCGCCAGCAGGCGTCGTCCCGGGACAGGAAACACCATATATTTT
CDR3 protein: CASRRRPGTGNTIYF

clone size: NA
V gene: TRBV5-4
J gene: TRBJ1-2
D gene: NA
CDR3 DNA: TGTGCCAGCAGCTCCCGACAGTCGAACTATGGCTACACCTTC
CDR3 protein: CASSSRQSNYGYTF

clone size: NA
V gene: TRBV10-2
J gene: TRBJ1-1
D gene: TRBD1
CDR3 DNA: TGCGCCAGCACCCTCACAGGGGGCTCTGAAGCTTTCTTT
CDR3 protein: CASTLTGGSEAFF

clone size: NA
V gene: TRBV7-2
J gene: TRBJ2-3
D gene: TRBD1
CDR3 DNA: TGTGCCAGCAGCCCCGGGGTAGACAGGGTCACAGATACGCAGTATTTT
CDR3 protein: CASSPGVDRVTDTQYF

clone size: few
V gene: TRBV7-2
J gene: TRBJ1-1
D gene: NA
CDR3 DNA: TGTGCCAGCAGCTTACAGGGAGGGACTGAAGCTTTCTTT
CDR3 protein: CASSLQGGTEAFF

clone size: NA
V gene: TRBV5-1
J gene: TRBJ2-7
D gene: NA
CDR3 DNA: TGCGCCAGCAGAAACATGGTTGGCGCCGCAGGGGACGAGCAGTACTTC
CDR3 protein: CASRNMVGAAGDEQYF

clone size: NA
V gene: TRBV4-1
J gene: TRBJ2-7
D gene: NA
CDR3 DNA: TGCGCCAGCAGCCAGGTCGGAGGGGACGGCGAGCAGTACTTC
CDR3 protein: CASSQVGGDGEQYF

clone size: NA
V gene: TRBV28
J gene: TRBJ2-3
D gene: NA
CDR3 DNA: TGTGCCAGCAGTTTTGGAGTAGTACTCCCCACAGATACGCAGTATTTT
CDR3 protein: CASSFGVVLPTDTQYF

clone size: NA
V gene: TRBV7-9
J gene: TRBJ1-1
D gene: NA
CDR3 DNA: TGTGCCAGCAGCTCCCGACAGGAGAATCATGAAGCTTTCTTT
CDR3 protein: CASSSRQENHEAFF

clone size: NA
V gene: TRBV19
J gene: TRBJ2-2
D gene: TRBD1
CDR3 DNA: TGTGCCAGTATTGAGACAGGGAAGACCGGGGAGCTGTTTTTT
CDR3 protein: CASIETGKTGELFF

clone size: NA
V gene: TRBV6-6
J gene: TRBJ2-1
D gene: TRBD2
CDR3 DNA: TGTGCCAGCAGTTCTAGCGGGGGGACGTTCAATGAGCAGTTCTTC
CDR3 protein: CASSSSGGTFNEQFF

clone size: NA
V gene: TRBV13
J gene: TRBJ2-5
D gene: TRBD2
CDR3 DNA: TGTGCCAGCAGCGCTAGCGGGGGCTGGGAGACCCAGTACTTC
CDR3 protein: CASSASGGWETQYF

clone size: NA
V gene: TRBV14
J gene: TRBJ2-3
D gene: TRBD2
CDR3 DNA: TGTGCCAGCAGCCACAAAAGGTGGGGGGGAAGCACAGATACGCAGTATTTT
CDR3 protein: CASSHKRWGGSTDTQYF

clone size: NA
V gene: TRBV14
J gene: TRBJ1-5
D gene: NA
CDR3 DNA: TGTGCCAGCAGCCAATGGGCGGGACAGCCCCAGCATTTT
CDR3 protein: CASSQWAGQPQHF

clone size: NA
V gene: TRBV4-3
J gene: TRBJ2-1
D gene: NA
CDR3 DNA: TGCGCCAGCAGCCAAAACCCCGACAGCTACAATGAGCAGTTCTTC
CDR3 protein: CASSQNPDSYNEQFF

clone size: NA
V gene: TRBV4-1
J gene: TRBJ1-3
D gene: TRBD1
CDR3 DNA: TGCGCCAGCAGTCAACAGGACCCTGGGACAGGGGCTGGAAACACCATATATTTT
CDR3 protein: CASSQQDPGTGAGNTIYF

clone size: NA
V gene: TRBV7-9
J gene: TRBJ2-2
D gene: NA
CDR3 DNA: TGTGCCAGCAGCTTAGCGAGGGCCGGGGAGCTGTTTTTT
CDR3 protein: CASSLARAGELFF

clone size: NA
V gene: TRBV29-1
J gene: TRBJ1-2
D gene: NA
CDR3 DNA: TGCAGCGTTGCTCCGTTATTATATGGCTACACCTTC
CDR3 protein: CSVAPLLYGYTF

clone size: NA
V gene: TRBV9
J gene: TRBJ2-7
D gene: NA
CDR3 DNA: TGTGCCAGCAGCCCCCGGGGCGGGGAGATTTACGAGCAGTACTTC
CDR3 protein: CASSPRGGEIYEQYF

clone size: NA
V gene: TRBV6-1
J gene: TRBJ1-5
D gene: NA
CDR3 DNA: TGTGCCAGCAGTGAAGAGATCCAGGGTGGTTTTAGCAATCAGCCCCAGCATTTT
CDR3 protein: CASSEEIQGGFSNQPQHF

clone size: NA
V gene: TRBV10-1
J gene: TRBJ2-1
D gene: TRBD2
CDR3 DNA: TGCGCCAGCAGTGTGAGACTAGCGGGGAACAATGAGCAGTTCTTC
CDR3 protein: CASSVRLAGNNEQFF

clone size: NA
V gene: TRBV4-3
J gene: TRBJ1-3
D gene: NA
CDR3 DNA: TGCGCCAGCAGCCAAGGCCCTGGGGGCAGCCCTTCTAGGAACACCATATATTTT
CDR3 protein: CASSQGPGGSPSRNTIYF

clone size: NA
V gene: TRBV2
J gene: TRBJ1-3
D gene: NA
CDR3 DNA: TGTGTCAGCAGTCAAGACAGCTCTGGAAACACCATATATTTT
CDR3 protein: CVSSQDSSGNTIYF

clone size: NA
V gene: TRBV7-2
J gene: TRBJ1-3
D gene: NA
CDR3 DNA: TGTGCCAGCAAAACCAACGTCCGGAACACCATATATTTT
CDR3 protein: CASKTNVRNTIYF

clone size: NA
V gene: TRBV11-1
J gene: TRBJ2-4
D gene: NA
CDR3 DNA: TGTGCCAGCAGCCCCAAACCGACAGGATTGGCCAAAAACATTCAGTACTTC
CDR3 protein: CASSPKPTGLAKNIQYF

clone size: NA
V gene: TRBV25-1
J gene: TRBJ2-5
D gene: NA
CDR3 DNA: TGTGCCAGCAGTTTCAGAGGGCAAGAGACCCAGTACTTC
CDR3 protein: CASSFRGQETQYF

clone size: NA
V gene: TRBV19
J gene: TRBJ1-5
D gene: NA
CDR3 DNA: TGTGCCAGTAGTATTTACGGGTTTCCTGATCAGCCCCAGCATTTT
CDR3 protein: CASSIYGFPDQPQHF

clone size: NA
V gene: TRBV28
J gene: TRBJ1-2
D gene: TRBD1
CDR3 DNA: TGTGCCAGCAGTGGGGACAGCCTCTATGGCTACACCTTC
CDR3 protein: CASSGDSLYGYTF

clone size: NA
V gene: TRBV7-9
J gene: TRBJ2-3
D gene: TRBD2
CDR3 DNA: TGTGCCAGCAGCTTTCCCGAGGCCGGGGGGACAGATACGCAGTATTTT
CDR3 protein: CASSFPEAGGTDTQYF